Only a few counts were recorded for the clone carrying this T cell receptor (beta chain). The antigen remains unidentified. This sample was taken from a study of T cell responses to AZD1222 COVID-19 vaccine. Study-wide results and caveats: Only a handful of AZD1222 recipients, six or seven in all, had baseline seropositivity. Researchers took repertoire samples only after the peak T cell response had come. White British people made up most donors, females outnumbered males, and clonal diversity was possibly underestimated. Within unmutated variant regions lay the reported targets of nearly half of spike-specific TCRs.

Using immunoSEQ multiplex PCR, the repertoire was profiled, and TCRdb retains in-frame clones only, with some absent. The profile shows 110,000 or so clones, around 87% of them singletons. V lost 5 bases to trimming and J lost 3 bases, with 17 bases between them. Germline CDR1 reads SGHTA; CDR2 reads FQGNSA. The CDR3 spans 15 residues. This specimen was peripheral blood, taken on day 0 of AZD1222 vaccination. The receptor's source is an adult in good health. This chain uses TRBV7-2 with TRBJ2-7; D may be TRBD2 (7 bases). DNA of the CDR3: TGTGCCAGCAGCAATGGGGGGGCTAGCGTCTACGAGCAGTACTTC. Translated, it gives CASSNGGASVYEQYF.